This T cell receptor (beta chain) was observed in a study of T cell responses to AZD1222 COVID-19 vaccine. Study results and caveats: It was only six AZD1222 recipients who were seropositive at baseline.

Points on this clone: Its antigen is unidentified.

Method: immunoSEQ multiplex PCR; TCRdb's copy keeps in-frame clones and lacks some. The sample has 90,000 to 130,000 clones; less than 90% are singletons. The V end was cut by 6 bases, the J end by 4 bases, with 15 bases between. Per germline, CDR1 SNHLY and CDR2 FYNNEI. The CDR3 runs 14 residues. This receptor was identified in an adult in good health. The chain joins TRBV2 to TRBJ1-2; D call uncertain. Sequencing was performed on peripheral blood, taken on day 0 of AZD1222 vaccination. CDR3 nucleotide sequence: TGTGCCAGCAGGACCGGGCAGACGTCCTATGGCTACACCTTC. The encoded protein is CASRTGQTSYGYTF.